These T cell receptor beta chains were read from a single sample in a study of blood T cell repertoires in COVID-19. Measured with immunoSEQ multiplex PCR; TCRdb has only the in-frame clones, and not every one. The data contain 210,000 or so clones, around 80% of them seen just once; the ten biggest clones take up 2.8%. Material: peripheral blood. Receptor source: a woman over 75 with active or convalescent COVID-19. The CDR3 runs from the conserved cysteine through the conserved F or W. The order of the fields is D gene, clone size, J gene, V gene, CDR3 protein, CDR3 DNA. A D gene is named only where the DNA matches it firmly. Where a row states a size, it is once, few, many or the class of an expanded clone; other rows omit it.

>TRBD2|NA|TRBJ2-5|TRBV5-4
CASSLPAGGETQYF
TGTGCCAGCAGCTTGCCAGCGGGGGGAGAGACCCAGTACTTC
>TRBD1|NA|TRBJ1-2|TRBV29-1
CSAKGQQNYGYTF
TGCAGCGCCAAGGGACAGCAAAACTATGGCTACACCTTC
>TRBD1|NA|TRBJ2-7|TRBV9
CASSASGQEVSEQYF
TGTGCCAGCAGCGCAAGTGGACAGGAAGTCTCCGAGCAGTACTTC
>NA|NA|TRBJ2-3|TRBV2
CAVQRGSTDTQYF
TGTGCCGTCCAGCGAGGGAGCACAGATACGCAGTATTTT
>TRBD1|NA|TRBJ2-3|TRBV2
CASLGQLLSTDTQYF
TGTGCCAGCCTGGGACAGCTCCTAAGCACAGATACGCAGTATTTT
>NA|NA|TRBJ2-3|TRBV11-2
CASSFKPGLSDTQYF
TGTGCCAGCAGCTTCAAACCCGGACTCAGCGATACGCAGTATTTT
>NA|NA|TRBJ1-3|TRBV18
CASSPPLRTVGNTIYF
TGTGCCAGCTCACCTCCACTCAGGACAGTAGGGAACACCATATATTTT
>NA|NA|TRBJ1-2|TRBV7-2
CASSLVKQTSYTF
TGTGCCAGCAGCTTAGTTAAACAGACGTCCTACACCTTC
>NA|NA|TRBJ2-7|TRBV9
CASSPQQGAISYEQYF
TGTGCCAGCAGTCCCCAACAGGGTGCGATCTCCTACGAGCAGTACTTC
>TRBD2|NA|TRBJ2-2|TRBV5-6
CASSLSLAGTGELFF
TGTGCCAGCAGCTTGAGTCTAGCGGGGACCGGGGAGCTGTTTTTT
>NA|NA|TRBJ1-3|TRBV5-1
CASSLKSGGSGNTIYF
TGCGCCAGCAGCTTGAAATCGGGGGGCTCTGGAAACACCATATATTTT
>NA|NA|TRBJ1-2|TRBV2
CASSELQGGSNTF
TGTGCCAGCAGTGAATTGCAGGGAGGGTCTAACACCTTC
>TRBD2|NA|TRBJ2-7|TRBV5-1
CASSLASGGLSYEQYF
TGCGCCAGCAGCTTAGCTAGCGGGGGCCTCTCCTACGAGCAGTACTTC
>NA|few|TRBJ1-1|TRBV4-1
CASTGFGTEAFF
TGCGCCAGCACAGGGTTCGGAACTGAAGCTTTCTTT